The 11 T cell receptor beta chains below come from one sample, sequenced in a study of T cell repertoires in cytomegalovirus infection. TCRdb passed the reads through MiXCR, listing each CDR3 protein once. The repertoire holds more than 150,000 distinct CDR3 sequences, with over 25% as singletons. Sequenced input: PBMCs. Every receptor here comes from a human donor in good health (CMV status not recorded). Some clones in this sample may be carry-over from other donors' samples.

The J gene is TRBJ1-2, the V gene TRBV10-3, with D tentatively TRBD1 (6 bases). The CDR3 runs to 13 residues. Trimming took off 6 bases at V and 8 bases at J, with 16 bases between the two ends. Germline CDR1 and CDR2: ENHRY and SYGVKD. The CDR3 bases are TGTGCCATCAGCGACACCCAGGGGAGAGGCTACACCTTC. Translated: CAISDTQGRGYTF.

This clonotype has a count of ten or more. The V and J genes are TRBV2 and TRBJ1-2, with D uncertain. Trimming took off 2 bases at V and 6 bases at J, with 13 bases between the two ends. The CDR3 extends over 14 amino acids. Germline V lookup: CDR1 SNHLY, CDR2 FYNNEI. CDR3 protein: CASSESRWGDGYTF. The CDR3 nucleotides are TGTGCCAGCAGTGAAAGTCGTTGGGGAGATGGCTACACCTTC.

This chain's CDR3 is CASIRTGWGTDTQYF. CDR3 DNA sequence: TGTGCCAGCATCCGGACAGGGTGGGGCACAGATACGCAGTATTTT. The V gene is TRBV2, the J gene TRBJ2-3, with TRBD1 matching 8 bases. The germline CDR1 and CDR2 sequences are SNHLY and FYNNEI. Unmatched junction bases numbered 7, after V lost 7 bases and J lost 1 base. The CDR3 loop spans 15 amino acids.

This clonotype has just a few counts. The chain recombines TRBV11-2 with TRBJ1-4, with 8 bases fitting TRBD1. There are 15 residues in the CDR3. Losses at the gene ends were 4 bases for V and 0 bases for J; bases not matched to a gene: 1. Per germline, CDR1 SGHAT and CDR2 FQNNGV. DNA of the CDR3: TGTGCCAGCAGCTACAGGGGGACAACTAATGAAAAACTGTTTTTT. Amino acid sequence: CASSYRGTTNEKLFF.

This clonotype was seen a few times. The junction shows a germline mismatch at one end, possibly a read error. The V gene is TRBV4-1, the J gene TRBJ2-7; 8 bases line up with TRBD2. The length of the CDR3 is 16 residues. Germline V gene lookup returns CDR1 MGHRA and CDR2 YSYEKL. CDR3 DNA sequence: TGTGCCAGCAGCCAAGATGACGGGGGGGAGTCCTACGAGCAGTACTTC. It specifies CASSQDDGGESYEQYF.

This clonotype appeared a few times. CDR3 in DNA: TGTGCCAGCAGCTTAGTAGCGGGGCTAGAGAATGAGCAGTTCTTC. It codes for CASSLVAGLENEQFF. The V and J genes are TRBV7-4 and TRBJ2-1; 8 nucleotides agree with TRBD2. From germline, CDR1 is SGHVT and CDR2 SQSDAQ. V shed 1 base and J 7 bases; nucleotides not matched to a gene: 6. This CDR3 region has 15 residues.

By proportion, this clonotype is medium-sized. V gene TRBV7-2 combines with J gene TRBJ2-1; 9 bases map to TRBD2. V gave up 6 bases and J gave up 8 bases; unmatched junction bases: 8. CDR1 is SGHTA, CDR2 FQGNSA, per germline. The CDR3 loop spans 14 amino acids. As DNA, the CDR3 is TGTGCCAGCAGAAGTCGAGCGGGGGGTGATGAGCAGTTCTTC. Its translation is CASRSRAGGDEQFF.

The CDR3 spells CASSSGTSKETQYF. The CDR3 nucleotides are TGTGCCAGCAGCTCGGGGACATCCAAGGAGACCCAGTACTTC. The chain has TRBV7-8 and TRBJ2-5, with D perhaps matching TRBD1 (6 bases). CDR1 is SGHVS, CDR2 FQNEAQ, per germline. The CDR3 loop spans 14 amino acids. V was pared by 4 bases and J by 5 bases, with 14 bases between.

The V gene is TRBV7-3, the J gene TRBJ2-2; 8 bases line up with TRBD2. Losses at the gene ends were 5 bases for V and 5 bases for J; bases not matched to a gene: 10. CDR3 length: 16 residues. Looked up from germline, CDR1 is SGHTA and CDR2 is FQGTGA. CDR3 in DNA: TGTGCCAGCAGCCCTACCTCGGTAGCGGGGACCGGGGAGCTGTTTTTT. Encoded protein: CASSPTSVAGTGELFF. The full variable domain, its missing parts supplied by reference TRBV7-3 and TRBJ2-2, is GAGVSQTPSNKVTEKGKYVELRCDPISGHTALYWYRQSLGQGPEFLIYFQGTGAADDSGLPNDRFFAVRPEGSVSTLKIQRTERGDSAVYLCASSPTSVAGTGELFFGEGSRLTVL.

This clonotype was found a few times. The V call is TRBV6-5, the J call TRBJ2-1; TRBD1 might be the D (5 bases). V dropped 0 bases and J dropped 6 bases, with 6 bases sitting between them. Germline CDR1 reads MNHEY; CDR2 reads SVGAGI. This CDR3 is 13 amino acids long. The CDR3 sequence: CASSYSQGNEQFF. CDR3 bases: TGTGCCAGCAGTTACTCTCAGGGCAATGAGCAGTTCTTC.

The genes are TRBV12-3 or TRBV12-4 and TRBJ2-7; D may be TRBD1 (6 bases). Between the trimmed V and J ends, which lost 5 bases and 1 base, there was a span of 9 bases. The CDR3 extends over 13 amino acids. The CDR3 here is CASSGDTSYEQYF. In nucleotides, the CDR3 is TGTGCCAGCAGTGGGGACACTTCCTACGAGCAGTACTTC.